This TCR beta chain was recorded in a study of blood T cell repertoires in COVID-19. About the study: The analysed material was cDNA or gDNA that came from T cells, B-cell-depleted T cells, or PBMCs.

Judged by abundance, this clone is medium-sized. This CDR3 has 15 residues. CDR1 is SNHLY and CDR2 is FYNNEI in the germline V gene. The junction had 8 bases not matched to a gene; V was cut back by 6 bases and J by 4 bases. Original processing notes: The authors estimated nucleated cell counts from reference gene primer amplification. Sequencing used immunoSEQ multiplex PCR; TCRdb keeps in-frame clones, though not all of them. V and J calls and clone size are as listed in that table; D and trimming were resolved from the DNA. Of around 42,000 clones in the sample, almost 80% were seen once. The chain has TRBV2 and TRBJ1-3, with 8 bases aligning to TRBD1. Sample: peripheral blood. The clonotype was recovered from an elderly woman with acute or convalescent COVID-19. The DNA for the CDR3 is TGTGCCAGCAGCCTAGGACAGGGTCAAGGAAACACCATATATTTT. Translated: CASSLGQGQGNTIYF.